The 30 T cell receptor beta chains reported below all come from one sample, sequenced in a study of blood T cell repertoires in COVID-19. Data came from immunoSEQ multiplex PCR; TCRdb stores just in-frame clones and leaves some out. The repertoire holds under 300,000 clones, with around nine tenths as singletons. Source material: peripheral blood. The receptors were sampled from a woman in her 70s with active or convalescent COVID-19.

The gene calls are TRBV27 and TRBJ1-2, with D tentatively TRBD1 (6 bases). Germline V gene lookup returns CDR1 MNHEY and CDR2 SMNVEV (reference sequence). The CDR3 length is 17 residues. V was pared by 5 bases and J by 6 bases, with 25 bases between. This chain's CDR3 is CASSPQGRWSRANGYTF. The CDR3 DNA sequence: TGTGCCAGCAGTCCACAGGGTCGGTGGTCGCGGGCTAATGGCTACACCTTC.

The chain joins TRBV5-1 to TRBJ2-7; D unresolved. Germline CDR1 SGHRS, CDR2 YFSETQ. V was cut by 7 bases and J by 1 base, with 15 bases left in between. CDR3 length equals 14 residues. The CDR3 region has the DNA TGCGCCAGCGAAGCCACCCCGCAATCCTACGAGCAGTACTTC. Its translation is CASEATPQSYEQYF.

This chain's CDR3 is CASSSPAEGYTF. The CDR3 DNA reads TGTGCCAGCAGCTCCCCGGCGGAGGGCTACACCTTC. The chain employs TRBV5-6 and TRBJ1-2, with D uncertain. Trimming took 3 bases from V and 8 from J, leaving 11 bases between them. Germline V gene sequence: CDR1 SGHDT, CDR2 YYEEEE. CDR3 size: 12 residues.

The genes are TRBV3-1 (or the pseudogene TRBV3-2) and TRBJ2-5, with 9 bases matching TRBD1. Germline CDR1 reads LGHDT; CDR2 reads YNNKEL (reference sequence). The CDR3 extends over 16 amino acids. J gave up 4 bases and V 5 bases, and 11 bases lay outside the gene matches. The CDR3 nucleotides are TGTGCCAGCAGCTTGACACCAGGACAGGGGTCAGAGACCCAGTACTTC. Protein: CASSLTPGQGSETQYF.

V is TRBV3-1 (or the pseudogene TRBV3-2) and J is TRBJ1-2, with D tentatively TRBD1 (6 bases). The CDR3 extends over 17 amino acids. The V end lost 0 bases, the J end lost 3 bases, and 17 bases lay between the germline ends. Looked up from germline, CDR1 is LGHDT and CDR2 is YNNKEL (reference sequence). The CDR3 loop reads CASSQEGRGFPHYGYTF. The DNA of the CDR3 is TGTGCCAGCAGCCAAGAGGGAAGGGGGTTTCCTCACTATGGCTACACCTTC.

The chain combines TRBV18 with TRBJ1-1; possibly TRBD1 for D (6 bases). The CDR3 totals 17 residues. The germline gives CDR1 KGHSH, CDR2 LQKENI. The V end lost 1 base, the J end lost 0 bases, and 15 bases lay between the germline ends. The CDR3 loop reads CASSPQTGGPVNTEAFF. Here the CDR3 DNA reads TGTGCCAGCTCACCACAGACAGGTGGCCCTGTGAACACTGAAGCTTTCTTT.

V usage is TRBV10-3 and J usage is TRBJ2-5; tentative D call: TRBD1 (5 bases). V was trimmed by 3 bases and J by 5 bases, leaving 10 bases between them. This CDR3 contains 13 residues. Germline CDR1 ENHRY, CDR2 SYGVKD. Here the CDR3 DNA reads TGTGCCATCAGTGAAGCAGGGCGGGAGACCCAGTACTTC. Its protein product is CAISEAGRETQYF.

The chain combines TRBV6-1 with TRBJ1-3, with D hard to call. The germline gives CDR1 MNHNS, CDR2 SASEGT. This CDR3 comprises 13 residues. Trimming pared 2 bases from V and 4 bases from J, leaving 6 bases between. The CDR3 bases are TGTGCCAGCAGTGAAATACAGGGAAACACCATATATTTT. Translating gives CASSEIQGNTIYF.

This chain uses TRBV23-1 with TRBJ1-4, with D unresolved. TRBV23-1 is designated an ORF whose function remains uncertain. With 9 bases removed from V and 0 bases from J, the gap between germline ends came to 5 bases. The CDR3 is 12 residues long. CDR3 DNA: TGCGCCAGGGTAGCAACTAATGAAAAACTGTTTTTT. Translated: CARVATNEKLFF.

This clone was found once. The rearrangement joins TRBV7-9 to TRBJ2-3, with 10 bases aligning to TRBD2. Germline V gives CDR1 SEHNR, CDR2 FQNEAQ (reference sequence). The CDR3 runs to 16 residues. J was trimmed by 5 bases and V by 5 bases; bases with no gene match: 10. DNA for the CDR3: TGTGCCAGCAGCCCCTACAGCGGGGGGGCCTTAGATACGCAGTATTTT. Encoded protein: CASSPYSGGALDTQYF.

V usage is TRBV7-6 and J usage is TRBJ2-2; 8 bases fit TRBD1. With V trimmed by 5 bases and J by 6 bases, 8 bases remained unmatched. The germline gives CDR1 SGHVS, CDR2 FNYEAQ. The CDR3 has 15 residues. The chain's CDR3 is CASSPGTGRAGELFF. CDR3 nucleotide sequence: TGTGCCAGCAGCCCTGGGACAGGCCGCGCCGGGGAGCTGTTTTTT.

This clone was counted a single time. The chain links TRBV24-1 to TRBJ1-1; TRBD1 might be the D (5 bases). With 7 bases removed from V and 4 bases from J, the gap between germline ends came to 12 bases. Germline V gene sequence: CDR1 KGHDR, CDR2 SFDVKD. CDR3 length: 13 amino acids. The CDR3 spells CATRGGGGTEAFF. The CDR3 coding sequence is TGTGCCACCAGGGGGGGAGGCGGCACTGAAGCTTTCTTT.

The V gene is TRBV5-5, the J gene TRBJ2-2; perhaps TRBD2 as D (7 bases). The CDR3 is 16 residues long. V was pared by 4 bases and J by 10 bases, with 23 bases between. CDR1 and CDR2 (germline): SGHKS, YYEKEE (reference sequence). The CDR3 sequence is CASSTGGGLSTAELFF. CDR3 bases: TGTGCCAGCAGCACTGGGGGGGGGCTGAGTACTGCGGAGCTGTTTTTT.

The genes are TRBV29-1 and TRBJ2-7; tentatively, D is TRBD2 (6 bases). V was cut by 4 bases and J by 4 bases, with 14 bases left in between. The CDR3 extends over 13 amino acids. Germline V gene sequence: CDR1 SQVTM, CDR2 ANQGSEA. The CDR3, as DNA: TGCAGCGTTGCCCAGCAGGCGGGGTACGAGCAGTACTTC. This gives the protein CSVAQQAGYEQYF.

The chain combines TRBV25-1 with TRBJ2-7, with 8 bases aligning to TRBD1. V was clipped by 10 bases and J by 2 bases; unmatched bases: 7. There are 13 residues in the CDR3. The germline V gene has CDR1 MGHDK and CDR2 SYGVNS. The CDR3 bases are TGTGCCACCCAGGGGGCTGGGCCCTACGAGCAGTACTTC. Protein sequence: CATQGAGPYEQYF.

A single count supports this clone. This chain links TRBV20-1 with TRBJ2-1; D unclear. V was clipped by 6 bases and J by 2 bases, with 2 bases between them. Germline CDR1 and CDR2: DFQATT and SNEGSKA (reference sequence). The CDR3 is 10 amino acids. The CDR3 reads CSAAYNEQFF. CDR3 DNA sequence: TGCAGTGCCGCCTACAATGAGCAGTTCTTC.

The V call is TRBV10-1, the J call TRBJ2-1; possible D gene TRBD1, 7 bases. The ends were cut back, 4 bases at V and 3 bases at J, with 13 bases in the middle. CDR1 WNHNN and CDR2 SYGVQD come from the germline V gene (reference sequence). The CDR3 totals 15 residues. The DNA for the CDR3 is TGCGCCAGCAGTGTGGGGGGACAGAGCTACAATGAGCAGTTCTTC. Amino acids: CASSVGGQSYNEQFF.

The chain uses TRBV11-2 and TRBJ2-7; D might be TRBD2 (5 bases). Trimming shortened V by 4 bases and J by 4 bases, and 14 bases separated the two germline ends. Germline V gene data show CDR1 as SGHAT and CDR2 as FQNNGV. This CDR3 spans 14 amino acids. CDR3 in amino acids: CASSWALSGYEQYF. CDR3 coding DNA: TGTGCCAGCAGCTGGGCTTTGTCGGGGTACGAGCAGTACTTC.

The V call is TRBV5-4, the J call TRBJ2-1; 8 bases are a match to TRBD2. CDR1 SGHNT and CDR2 YYREEE come from the germline V gene (reference sequence). The CDR3 loop spans 15 amino acids. Losses at the gene ends were 4 bases for V and 9 bases for J; bases not matched to a gene: 12. CDR3 protein: CASSPRGGEYLEQFF. DNA for the CDR3: TGTGCCAGCAGCCCTCGGGGGGGCGAGTATCTTGAGCAGTTCTTC.

The genes are TRBV6-2 or TRBV6-3 and TRBJ1-4, with no clear D. The CDR3 length is 15 residues. Looked up from germline, CDR1 is MNHEY and CDR2 is SVGEGT. V gave up 2 bases and J gave up 7 bases, with 14 bases separating them. CDR3 sequence: CASSYGGVGGEKLFF. The CDR3 DNA reads as TGTGCCAGCAGTTACGGCGGGGTTGGTGGTGAAAAACTGTTTTTT.

This clone was observed a handful of times. The chain uses TRBV3-1 (or the pseudogene TRBV3-2) and TRBJ2-7; D is ambiguous. Trimming removed 4 bases at V and 2 bases at J, with 6 bases between. The length of the CDR3 is 12 residues. CDR1 and CDR2 (germline): LGHDT, YNNKEL (reference sequence). The CDR3 spells CASSRAAYEQYF. Here the CDR3 DNA reads TGTGCCAGCAGCCGGGCTGCCTACGAGCAGTACTTC.

This clone came up a few times. V gene TRBV14 combines with J gene TRBJ1-6, with a weak D call TRBD1 (6 bases). The CDR3 has 17 amino acids. Germline V gives CDR1 SGHDN, CDR2 FVKESK. The V end was cut by 0 bases, the J end by 6 bases, with 15 bases between. CDR3 in amino acids: CASSQDVTGASNSPLHF. In DNA, the CDR3 is TGTGCCAGCAGCCAAGATGTGACAGGAGCCTCTAATTCACCCCTCCACTTT.

The chain has TRBV19 and TRBJ2-3, with D possibly being TRBD1 (6 bases). V was clipped by 1 base and J by 4 bases, with 12 bases between them. CDR3 length: 15 amino acids. Looked up from germline, CDR1 is LNHDA and CDR2 is SQIVND (reference sequence). This CDR3 is CASSIGAGESDTQYF. The CDR3 region has the DNA TGTGCCAGTAGTATAGGGGCAGGGGAGTCAGATACGCAGTATTTT.

This chain's CDR3 is CASSPTGGAGDTEAFF. The CDR3, as DNA: TGTGCCAGCAGCCCGACCGGAGGGGCGGGGGACACTGAAGCTTTCTTT. V usage is TRBV7-9 and J usage is TRBJ1-1, with D possibly being TRBD1 (5 bases). The germline V and J ends were trimmed by 5 bases and 3 bases, with 19 bases remaining between them. The CDR3 is 16 amino acids. Looked up from germline, CDR1 is SEHNR and CDR2 is FQNEAQ (reference sequence).

The chain recombines TRBV11-2 with TRBJ1-4; 8 positions match TRBD1. Germline values: CDR1 SGHAT, CDR2 FQNNGV. The CDR3 runs 17 residues. Germline trimming cut 1 base from V and 10 bases from J; bases unmatched to any gene: 14. Here the CDR3 reads CASSLADRGTLKGKLFF. The CDR3 coding sequence is TGTGCCAGCAGCTTAGCCGACAGGGGCACACTCAAGGGAAAACTGTTTTTT.

This chain links TRBV29-1 with TRBJ2-2; TRBD1 matches at 7 bases. Germline V gene sequence: CDR1 SQVTM, CDR2 ANQGSEA. V gave up 7 bases and J gave up 3 bases; unmatched junction bases: 2. CDR3 length: 12 residues. The chain's CDR3 is CSGTGYTGELFF. The CDR3 DNA reads as TGCAGCGGGACAGGCTACACCGGGGAGCTGTTTTTT.

The chain links TRBV29-1 to TRBJ1-1; D call uncertain. This CDR3 region has 14 residues. With 7 bases removed from V and 5 bases from J, the gap between germline ends came to 20 bases. The germline V gene encodes CDR1 SQVTM and CDR2 ANQGSEA. CDR3 region: CSGPNRLGRTEAFF. CDR3 DNA: TGCAGCGGCCCTAACAGACTGGGGAGGACTGAAGCTTTCTTT.

The chain is built from TRBV18 and TRBJ2-3; D is perhaps TRBD1 (5 bases). V was shortened by 5 bases and J by 4 bases, with 13 bases between the two germline ends. The CDR3 is 14 residues long. Looked up from germline, CDR1 is KGHSH and CDR2 is LQKENI. The CDR3 bases are TGTGCCAGCTCAGGTCAGGGAACGGCAGATACGCAGTATTTT. This encodes CASSGQGTADTQYF. The full variable domain, its missing parts supplied by reference TRBV18 and TRBJ2-3, is NAGVMQNPRHLVRRRGQEARLRCSPMKGHSHVYWYRQLPEEGLKFMVYLQKENIIDESGMPKERFSAEFPKEGPSILRIQQVVRGDSAAYFCASSGQGTADTQYFGPGTRLTVL.

A single count supports this clone. The V and J genes are TRBV4-1 and TRBJ1-5; maybe TRBD1 (6 bases). CDR3 length equals 14 residues. Germline CDR1 reads MGHRA; CDR2 reads YSYEKL. Trimming removed 0 bases at V and 7 bases at J, with 10 bases between. CDR3 coding DNA: TGCGCCAGCAGCCAAGATCCAGGGGACCAGCCCCAGCATTTT. It yields the protein CASSQDPGDQPQHF.

This chain links TRBV27 with TRBJ2-7; 9 bases match TRBD1. The V segment lost 4 bases and the J segment 6 bases; nucleotides outside the gene matches: 7. Germline CDR1 MNHEY, CDR2 SMNVEV (reference sequence). The CDR3 is 14 residues long. CDR3 sequence reads: CASSSWDREAEQYF. DNA of the CDR3: TGTGCCAGCAGTTCGTGGGACAGGGAAGCCGAGCAGTACTTC.